This T cell receptor (beta chain) was profiled in a study of T cell responses to AZD1222 COVID-19 vaccine. This CDR3 is 13 amino acids long. Germline-derived CDR1 and CDR2 are LNHDA and SQIVND (reference sequence). The V end was cut by 5 bases, the J end by 6 bases, with 11 bases between. Clones were read by immunoSEQ multiplex PCR, and TCRdb kept only the in-frame ones, dropping some. The table records approximately 70,000 clones, just over 85% of them present only once. The input for sequencing was peripheral blood, taken on day 0 of AZD1222 vaccination. The receptor was derived from an adult in good health. V gene TRBV19 combines with J gene TRBJ1-5; D uncertain. The CDR3 spells CASSEEGVQPQHF. CDR3 bases: TGTGCCAGTAGTGAGGAGGGAGTTCAGCCCCAGCATTTT.